These 15 T cell receptor beta chains came from one sample sequenced in a study of blood T cell repertoires in COVID-19. TCRdb's table, derived via immunoSEQ multiplex PCR, lists solely in-frame clones and lacks some. The sample holds about 250,000 clones; about 85% are singletons and the top ten take 0.7% to 1%. Sequenced: peripheral blood. The receptor set was obtained from a human donor with COVID-19, enrolled during active disease. The donor label of this sample is uncertain.

The chain carries TRBV28 and TRBJ2-1, with 14 positions matching TRBD2. Germline V gene lookup returns CDR1 MDHEN and CDR2 SYDVKM. V dropped 8 bases and J dropped 3; count of bases not matched to a gene: 9. The CDR3 has 17 amino acids. As DNA, the CDR3 is TGTGCCAGCCGTTCGGCGGGACTAGCGGGAGACTACAATGAGCAGTTCTTC. Translated: CASRSAGLAGDYNEQFF.

The rearrangement uses TRBV23-1 and TRBJ1-1; D call uncertain. TRBV23-1 is labeled an ORF, and its function is uncertain. The CDR3 totals 16 residues. V was clipped by 2 bases and J by 0 bases, with 13 bases between them. CDR3 protein: CASSQPGVALNTEAFF. CDR3 sequence (DNA): TGCGCCAGCAGTCAACCCGGGGTCGCTTTGAACACTGAAGCTTTCTTT.

This sequence joins TRBV10-3 and TRBJ2-5; 7 positions agree with TRBD1. The CDR3 is 15 residues long. J was trimmed by 1 base and V by 6 bases; bases with no gene match: 8. Germline V gives CDR1 ENHRY, CDR2 SYGVKD. The CDR3 sequence: CAIRAATGTQETQYF. The CDR3 region has the DNA TGTGCCATCAGAGCCGCGACAGGGACCCAAGAGACCCAGTACTTC.

The rearrangement joins TRBV11-2 to TRBJ1-1; D is unresolved. V was cut by 4 bases and J by 1 base, with 13 bases left in between. The germline gives CDR1 SGHAT, CDR2 FQNNGV. The CDR3 spans 15 residues. CDR3: CASSSITTENTEAFF. The CDR3 DNA is TGTGCCAGCAGCTCTATAACCACAGAGAACACTGAAGCTTTCTTT.

This chain uses TRBV6-6 with TRBJ2-7; 10 bases are shared with TRBD1. The CDR3 covers 16 residues. Per germline, CDR1 MNHNY and CDR2 SVGAGI (reference sequence). V lost 0 bases to trimming and J lost 1 base; unmatched junction nucleotides: 3. CDR3 loop: CASSYSRQGASYEQYF. CDR3 in DNA: TGTGCCAGCAGTTACTCCAGACAGGGGGCTTCCTACGAGCAGTACTTC.

The chain recombines TRBV5-1 with TRBJ2-1; possible D gene TRBD1, 6 bases. The ends were cut back, 4 bases at V and 8 bases at J, with 16 bases in the middle. CDR1 is SGHRS, CDR2 YFSETQ, per germline. This CDR3 comprises 14 residues. Here the CDR3 reads CASSPRDIRDEQFF. The CDR3 DNA sequence: TGCGCCAGCAGCCCTCGGGACATTCGGGATGAGCAGTTCTTC.

This clone was found once. V is TRBV2 and J is TRBJ2-7; 7 bases fit TRBD2. Germline lookup yields CDR1 SNHLY and CDR2 FYNNEI. This CDR3 spans 13 amino acids. Trimming took 4 bases from V and 4 from J; bases not matched to a gene: 4. CDR3 sequence reads: CASSVSREYEQYF. In DNA form, the CDR3 reads TGTGCCAGCAGTGTCTCGCGGGAGTACGAGCAGTACTTC.

This chain connects TRBV28 to TRBJ1-3, with D unclear. Trimming pared 5 bases from V and 4 bases from J, leaving 9 bases between. The CDR3 sequence is 13 residues long. The V gene's germline CDR1 is MDHEN and CDR2 SYDVKM. In nucleotides, the CDR3 is TGTGCCAGCAGTATAGTGTCGGGAAACACCATATATTTT. Encoded protein: CASSIVSGNTIYF.

The CDR3 spells CASSLSGAYGYTF. The CDR3 DNA follows: TGTGCCAGCAGTTTATCAGGCGCTTATGGCTACACCTTC. The rearrangement uses TRBV28 and TRBJ1-2; D unresolved. Trimming stripped 1 base from V and 5 bases from J, with 8 bases between. The CDR3 length is 13 residues. Germline V gene data show CDR1 as MDHEN and CDR2 as SYDVKM.

V is TRBV6-4 and J is TRBJ2-1; TRBD1 agrees at 8 bases. The CDR3 covers 15 residues. Unmatched junction bases numbered 6, after V lost 6 bases and J lost 2 bases. Per germline, CDR1 MRHNA and CDR2 SNTAGT. CDR3 amino acids: CASSPGQGTYNEQFF. Here the CDR3 DNA reads TGTGCCAGCAGCCCAGGACAGGGCACCTACAATGAGCAGTTCTTC.

The chain links TRBV6-2 or TRBV6-3 to TRBJ2-6; TRBD2 is a possible D gene (7 bases). The CDR3 is made up of 17 amino acids. Germline V CDR1 and CDR2: MNHEY, SVGEGT. The ends were cut back, 2 bases at V and 0 bases at J, with 11 bases in the middle. CDR3 sequence reads: CASSYPRGPSGANVLTF. The CDR3 DNA follows: TGTGCCAGCAGTTACCCGCGGGGGCCCTCTGGGGCCAACGTCCTGACTTTC.

This clone was detected only once. The J gene is TRBJ2-1, the V gene TRBV5-1; perhaps TRBD1 as D (6 bases). The germline V gene has CDR1 SGHRS and CDR2 YFSETQ. Trimming pared 8 bases from V and 3 bases from J, leaving 18 bases between. This CDR3 region has 15 residues. CDR3 nucleotides: TGCGCCAGTCATAGGGGGACCCCCCTCTACAATGAGCAGTTCTTC. This translates into CASHRGTPLYNEQFF.

V gene TRBV5-1 combines with J gene TRBJ2-2; TRBD2 agrees at 13 bases. CDR1 and CDR2 (germline): SGHRS, YFSETQ. The CDR3 extends over 16 amino acids. With 2 bases clipped from V and 7 bases from J, the junction kept 5 bases outside the gene matches. The chain's CDR3 is CASSFGTSGNGGELFF. Here the CDR3 DNA reads TGCGCCAGCAGCTTCGGGACTAGCGGGAACGGCGGGGAGCTGTTTTTT.

V gene TRBV2 combines with J gene TRBJ2-3, with TRBD2 matching over 7 bases. CDR1 and CDR2 (germline): SNHLY, FYNNEI. The CDR3 is 16 amino acids. Germline trimming cut 7 bases from V and 2 bases from J; bases unmatched to any gene: 12. The CDR3 reads CASISGAALSTDTQYF. The CDR3 nucleotides are TGTGCCAGCATCAGCGGGGCAGCCCTATCCACAGATACGCAGTATTTT.

This clone has more than one count but fewer than ten. The chain is built from TRBV5-5 and TRBJ2-2; 8 positions match TRBD1. The CDR3 is 17 amino acids. Germline V gene sequence: CDR1 SGHKS, CDR2 YYEKEE (reference sequence). Losses at the gene ends were 3 bases for V and 2 bases for J; bases not matched to a gene: 9. The CDR3 DNA follows: TGTGCCAGCAGCTCAGGAAGGGGACAGGCAAACACCGGGGAGCTGTTTTTT. This translates into CASSSGRGQANTGELFF.